These 18 T cell receptor beta chains came from one sample sequenced in a study of blood T cell repertoires in COVID-19. Profiled with immunoSEQ multiplex PCR; TCRdb holds only in-frame clones, not every one. The sample lists roughly 230,000 clones; 75% to 90% were seen once. Sequenced: peripheral blood. All receptors come from a woman aged 40 to 50 who had recovered from COVID-19.

V usage is TRBV3-1 (or the pseudogene TRBV3-2) and J usage is TRBJ1-1; the match to TRBD1 covers 9 bases. The germline V gene encodes CDR1 LGHDT and CDR2 YNNKEL (reference sequence). The CDR3 runs 13 residues. Trimming took 9 bases from V and 11 from J; bases not matched to a gene: 13. CDR3 bases: TGTGCCAGGATTCAGGGACAGGGAAATGGGGCTTTCTTT. Translation: CARIQGQGNGAFF.

The chain combines TRBV5-1 with TRBJ2-1; TRBD2 agrees at 14 bases. The ends lost 4 bases at V and 7 bases at J; junction bases unmatched: 13. From germline, CDR1 is SGHRS and CDR2 YFSETQ. The CDR3 spans 18 residues. The CDR3 is CASSPPHPGLAGANEQFF. CDR3 bases: TGCGCCAGCAGCCCCCCCCACCCGGGACTAGCGGGGGCGAATGAGCAGTTCTTC. The variable domain in full, with the rest retrieved from reference TRBV5-1 and TRBJ2-1, is KAGVTQTPRYLIKTRGQQVTLSCSPISGHRSVSWYQQTPGQGLQFLFEYFSETQRNKGNFPGRFSGRQFSNSRSEMNVSTLELGDSALYLCASSPPHPGLAGANEQFFGPGTRLTVL.

The CDR3 sequence: CASSLIQGPLHF. CDR3 nucleotide sequence: TGTGCCAGCTCACTCATACAGGGACCCCTCCACTTT. This sequence joins TRBV18 and TRBJ1-6, with D tentatively TRBD1 (6 bases). Trimming removed 4 bases from V and 12 bases from J, with 10 bases in between. Germline loops: CDR1 KGHSH, CDR2 LQKENI. The CDR3 covers 12 residues.

V is TRBV4-1 and J is TRBJ2-7; possibly TRBD2 for D (6 bases). This CDR3 spans 15 amino acids. Trimming left V 0 bases short and J 3 bases short, with 12 bases between. Germline values: CDR1 MGHRA, CDR2 YSYEKL. CDR3 sequence: CASSQDFTGVYEQYV. Written as DNA, the CDR3 is TGCGCCAGCAGCCAAGATTTTACGGGAGTCTACGAGCAGTACGTC.

V usage is TRBV28 and J usage is TRBJ2-7; D is possibly TRBD2 (6 bases). V was clipped by 4 bases and J by 2 bases, with 12 bases between them. Germline CDR1 reads MDHEN; CDR2 reads SYDVKM. The CDR3 length is 14 residues. The CDR3 sequence: CASSSPAGTYEQYV. The CDR3 DNA is TGTGCCAGCAGTTCGCCGGCGGGGACCTACGAGCAGTACGTC.

The chain links TRBV12-5 to TRBJ2-7, with TRBD2 as a possible D gene (5 bases). Germline V gene data show CDR1 as LGHNT and CDR2 as FRNRAP. The V end was cut by 6 bases, the J end by 6 bases, with 12 bases between. CDR3 length: 12 residues. As DNA, the CDR3 is TGTGCTAGTGGATTGATAGAGGGCGAGCAGTACTTC. Translated: CASGLIEGEQYF.

The rearrangement uses TRBV12-3 or TRBV12-4 and TRBJ1-1; D possibly corresponds to TRBD1 (5 bases). V was shortened by 2 bases and J by 8 bases, with 12 bases between the two germline ends. The CDR3 sequence is 13 residues long. The chain's CDR3 is CASSLYGGEEAFF. The DNA of the CDR3 is TGTGCCAGCAGTTTATACGGGGGGGAAGAAGCTTTCTTT.

The genes are TRBV10-1 and TRBJ2-5; 8 bases match TRBD2. CDR1 is WNHNN and CDR2 is SYGVQD in the germline V gene (reference sequence). CDR3 length equals 15 residues. The V gene end was trimmed by 0 bases and the J gene end by 4 bases; junction bases not matched to a gene: 4. The CDR3 loop is CASSESSGARETQYF. Written as DNA, the CDR3 is TGCGCCAGCAGTGAGTCTAGCGGGGCGCGAGAGACCCAGTACTTC.

The chain combines TRBV11-2 with TRBJ2-2; D is perhaps TRBD2 (6 bases). This CDR3 contains 15 residues. The V gene lost 5 bases and the J gene lost 3 bases, with 13 bases spanning the gap. In germline, CDR1 is SGHAT, CDR2 FQNNGV. CDR3 nucleotide sequence: TGTGCCAGCAGCCCCACGGGGGTCTACACCGGGGAGCTGTTTTTT. This sequence encodes CASSPTGVYTGELFF.

This chain joins TRBV24-1 and TRBJ1-2; 8 positions match TRBD1. The CDR3 has 14 residues. V was pared by 3 bases and J by 4 bases, with 3 bases of the junction left unmatched. The germline V gene encodes CDR1 KGHDR and CDR2 SFDVKD. The CDR3 bases are TGTGCCACCAGTGATCTGGGACAGGTCTATGGCTACACCTTC. Translation: CATSDLGQVYGYTF.

The chain has TRBV7-2 and TRBJ2-1; no definite D call. The CDR3 runs to 12 residues. Trimming removed 2 bases from V and 8 bases from J, with 7 bases in between. CDR1 is SGHTA and CDR2 is FQGNSA in the germline V gene. CDR3 nucleotide sequence: TGTGCCAGCAGCTTATTTGGCTATGAGCAGTTCTTC. It is translated as CASSLFGYEQFF. Together with reference TRBV7-2 and TRBJ2-1, the CDR3 gives the full variable domain: GAGVSQSPSNKVTEKGKDVELRCDPISGHTALYWYRQSLGQGLEFLIYFQGNSAPDKSGLPSDRFSAERTGGSVSTLTIQRTQQEDSAVYLCASSLFGYEQFFGPGTRLTVL.

V gene TRBV7-9 combines with J gene TRBJ2-2; possible D gene TRBD2, 6 bases. The CDR3 sequence is 15 residues long. Germline V gene lookup returns CDR1 SEHNR and CDR2 FQNEAQ (reference sequence). V lost 5 bases to trimming and J lost 5 bases, with 15 bases between them. Here the CDR3 DNA reads TGTGCCAGCAGCGAAGCCGGGAGTGCTACCGGGGAGCTGTTTTTT. Protein: CASSEAGSATGELFF.

This clone was seen only once. The chain combines TRBV27 with TRBJ2-7, with a weak D call TRBD2 (6 bases). CDR1 MNHEY and CDR2 SMNVEV come from the germline V gene (reference sequence). Trimming stripped 5 bases from V and 8 bases from J, with 25 bases between. The CDR3 contains 16 residues. The CDR3 spells CASSGRSGRGPSKQYF. The CDR3 coding sequence is TGTGCCAGCAGTGGGAGGTCGGGACGGGGCCCCAGCAAGCAGTACTTC.

The chain combines TRBV6-4 with TRBJ1-2; D gene uncertain. Trimming left V 3 bases short and J 2 bases short, with 10 bases between. CDR3 length: 14 amino acids. The V gene's germline CDR1 is MRHNA and CDR2 SNTAGT. CDR3 coding DNA: TGTGCCAGCAGTGAAACGGCAGGAAACTATGGCTACACCTTC. Encoded protein: CASSETAGNYGYTF.

The chain carries TRBV5-4 and TRBJ1-1, with TRBD1 matching 7 bases. Germline V lookup: CDR1 SGHNT, CDR2 YYREEE (reference sequence). CDR3 size: 13 residues. Trimming took 0 bases from V and 7 from J; bases not matched to a gene: 3. The CDR3 region is CASSLAGGSEAFF. The CDR3 nucleotides are TGTGCCAGCAGCTTGGCAGGGGGGAGTGAAGCTTTCTTT.

The V and J genes are TRBV2 and TRBJ1-6, with no clear D. Per germline, CDR1 SNHLY and CDR2 FYNNEI. With 8 bases removed from V and 0 bases from J, the gap between germline ends came to 5 bases. The CDR3 spans 13 residues. The CDR3 sequence is CASLSSYNSPLHF. The DNA of the CDR3 is TGTGCCAGCTTGAGCTCCTATAATTCACCCCTCCACTTT.

The chain combines TRBV5-4 with TRBJ1-1, with D possibly TRBD1 on 5 matching bases. Between the trimmed V and J ends, which lost 4 bases and 1 base, there was a span of 17 bases. CDR3 length: 16 amino acids. Germline assignment: CDR1 SGHNT and CDR2 YYREEE (reference sequence). As DNA, the CDR3 is TGTGCCAGCAGCCTCGGGGGGACCACGGGGAACACTGAAGCTTTCTTT. Translation: CASSLGGTTGNTEAFF. Complete variable domain (other parts from reference TRBV5-4 and TRBJ1-1): ETGVTQSPTHLIKTRGQQVTLRCSSQSGHNTVSWYQQALGQGPQFIFQYYREEENGRGNFPPRFSGLQFPNYSSELNVNALELDDSALYLCASSLGGTTGNTEAFFGQGTRLTVV.

V gene TRBV18 combines with J gene TRBJ2-2; tentative D call: TRBD1 (6 bases). The CDR3 runs to 18 residues. V lost 6 bases, J lost 3 bases, and 23 bases lay in between. CDR1 KGHSH and CDR2 LQKENI come from the germline V gene. CDR3 sequence reads: CASSQLPTGHLDTGELFF. CDR3 DNA: TGTGCCAGCTCTCAACTGCCGACAGGTCACCTGGACACCGGGGAGCTGTTTTTT.